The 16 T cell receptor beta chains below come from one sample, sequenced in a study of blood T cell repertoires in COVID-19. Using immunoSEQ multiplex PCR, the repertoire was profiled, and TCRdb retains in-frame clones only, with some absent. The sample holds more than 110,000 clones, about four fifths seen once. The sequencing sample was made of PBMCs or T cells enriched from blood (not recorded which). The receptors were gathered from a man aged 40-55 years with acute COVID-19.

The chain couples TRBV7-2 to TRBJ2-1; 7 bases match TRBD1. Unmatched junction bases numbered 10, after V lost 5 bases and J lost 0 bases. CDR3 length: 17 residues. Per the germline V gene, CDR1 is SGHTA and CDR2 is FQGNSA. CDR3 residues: CASSPRTGLSSYNEQFF. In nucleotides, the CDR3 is TGTGCCAGCAGCCCTCGGACAGGATTGAGCTCCTACAATGAGCAGTTCTTC.

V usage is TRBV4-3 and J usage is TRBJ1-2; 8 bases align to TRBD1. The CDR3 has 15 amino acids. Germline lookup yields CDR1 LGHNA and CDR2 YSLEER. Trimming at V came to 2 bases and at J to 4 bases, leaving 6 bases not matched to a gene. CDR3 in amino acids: CASSQQDRDGYGYTF. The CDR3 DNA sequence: TGCGCCAGCAGCCAACAGGACAGGGATGGCTATGGCTACACCTTC.

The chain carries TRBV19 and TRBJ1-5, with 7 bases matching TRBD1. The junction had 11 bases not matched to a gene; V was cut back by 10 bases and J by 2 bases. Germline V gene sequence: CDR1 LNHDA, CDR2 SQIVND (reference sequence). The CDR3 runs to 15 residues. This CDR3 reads CATTWQGGGNQPQHF. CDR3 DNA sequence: TGTGCCACCACCTGGCAGGGGGGAGGCAATCAGCCCCAGCATTTT.

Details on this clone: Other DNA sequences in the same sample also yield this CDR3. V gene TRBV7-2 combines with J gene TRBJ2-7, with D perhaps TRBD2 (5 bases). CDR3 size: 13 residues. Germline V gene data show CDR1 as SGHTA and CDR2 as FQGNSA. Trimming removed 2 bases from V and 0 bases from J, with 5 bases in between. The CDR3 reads CASSLSGSYEQYF. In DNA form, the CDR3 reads TGTGCCAGCAGCTTAAGCGGCTCCTACGAGCAGTACTTC.

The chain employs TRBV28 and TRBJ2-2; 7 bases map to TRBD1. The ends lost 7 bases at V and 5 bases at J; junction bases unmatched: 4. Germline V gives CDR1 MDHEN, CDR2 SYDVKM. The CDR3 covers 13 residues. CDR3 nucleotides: TGTGCCAGCAAACAGGGGCAAACCGGGGAGCTGTTTTTT. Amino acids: CASKQGQTGELFF.

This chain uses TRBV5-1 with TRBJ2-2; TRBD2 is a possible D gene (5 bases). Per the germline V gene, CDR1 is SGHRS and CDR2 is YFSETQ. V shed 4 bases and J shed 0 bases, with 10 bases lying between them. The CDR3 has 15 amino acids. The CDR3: CASSEGAANTGELFF. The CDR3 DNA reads TGCGCCAGCAGCGAGGGAGCAGCGAACACCGGGGAGCTGTTTTTT.

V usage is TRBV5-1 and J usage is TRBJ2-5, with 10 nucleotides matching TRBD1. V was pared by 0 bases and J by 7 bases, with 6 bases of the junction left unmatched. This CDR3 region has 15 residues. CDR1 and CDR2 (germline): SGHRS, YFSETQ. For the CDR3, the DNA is TGCGCCAGCAGCTTGGGGGACAGGGGCCGAGGGACCCAGTACTTC. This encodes CASSLGDRGRGTQYF.

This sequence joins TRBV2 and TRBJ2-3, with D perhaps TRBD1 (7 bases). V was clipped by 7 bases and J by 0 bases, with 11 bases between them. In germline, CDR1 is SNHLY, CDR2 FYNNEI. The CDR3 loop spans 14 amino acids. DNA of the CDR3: TGTGCCAGCAACAGGGGAGGCAGCACAGATACGCAGTATTTT. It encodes CASNRGGSTDTQYF.

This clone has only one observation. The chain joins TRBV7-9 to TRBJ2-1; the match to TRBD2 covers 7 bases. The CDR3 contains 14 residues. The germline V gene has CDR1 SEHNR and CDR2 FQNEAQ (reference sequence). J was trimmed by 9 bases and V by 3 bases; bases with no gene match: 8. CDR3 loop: CASSFLAAPLEQFF. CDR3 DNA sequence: TGTGCCAGCAGCTTTCTAGCGGCCCCCCTTGAGCAGTTCTTC.

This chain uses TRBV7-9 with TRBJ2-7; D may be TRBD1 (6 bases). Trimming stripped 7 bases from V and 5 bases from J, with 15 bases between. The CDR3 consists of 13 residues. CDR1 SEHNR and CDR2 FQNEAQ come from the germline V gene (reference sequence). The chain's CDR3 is CASKRDRTDEQYF. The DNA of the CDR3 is TGTGCCAGCAAACGGGACCGGACAGACGAGCAGTACTTC. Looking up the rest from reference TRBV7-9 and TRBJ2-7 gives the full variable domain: DTGVSQNPRHKITKRGQNVTFRCDPISEHNRLYWYRQTLGQGPEFLTYFQNEAQLEKSRLLSDRFSAERPKGSFSTLEIQRTEQGDSAMYLCASKRDRTDEQYFGPGTRLTVT.

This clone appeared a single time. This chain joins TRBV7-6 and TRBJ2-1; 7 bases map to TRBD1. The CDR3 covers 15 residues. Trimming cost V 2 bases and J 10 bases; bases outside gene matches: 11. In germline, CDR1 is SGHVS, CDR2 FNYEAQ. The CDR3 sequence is CASSLNSGQATEQFF. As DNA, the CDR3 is TGTGCCAGCAGCTTAAACTCTGGACAGGCGACGGAGCAGTTCTTC. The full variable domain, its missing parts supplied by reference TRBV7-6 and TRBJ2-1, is GAGVSQSPRYKVTKRGQDVALRCDPISGHVSLYWYRQALGQGPEFLTYFNYEAQQDKSGLPNDRFSAERPEGSISTLTIQRTEQRDSAMYRCASSLNSGQATEQFFGPGTRLTVL.

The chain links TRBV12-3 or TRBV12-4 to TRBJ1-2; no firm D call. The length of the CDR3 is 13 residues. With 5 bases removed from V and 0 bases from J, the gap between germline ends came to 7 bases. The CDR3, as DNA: TGTGCCAGCAGTGTTCAGTCTAACTATGGCTACACCTTC. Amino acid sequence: CASSVQSNYGYTF.

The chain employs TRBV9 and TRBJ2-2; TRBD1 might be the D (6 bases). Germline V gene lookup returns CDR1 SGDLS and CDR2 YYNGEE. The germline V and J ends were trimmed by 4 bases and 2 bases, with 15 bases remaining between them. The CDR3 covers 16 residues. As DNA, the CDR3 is TGTGCCAGCAGCAATACAGGGAAACTTAACACCGGGGAGCTGTTTTTT. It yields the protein CASSNTGKLNTGELFF.

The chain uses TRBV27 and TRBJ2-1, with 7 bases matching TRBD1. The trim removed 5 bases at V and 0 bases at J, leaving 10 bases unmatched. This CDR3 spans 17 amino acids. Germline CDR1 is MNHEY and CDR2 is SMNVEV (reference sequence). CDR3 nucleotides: TGTGCCAGCAGTACGAGGGACAGAACAAGCTCCTACAATGAGCAGTTCTTC. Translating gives CASSTRDRTSSYNEQFF.

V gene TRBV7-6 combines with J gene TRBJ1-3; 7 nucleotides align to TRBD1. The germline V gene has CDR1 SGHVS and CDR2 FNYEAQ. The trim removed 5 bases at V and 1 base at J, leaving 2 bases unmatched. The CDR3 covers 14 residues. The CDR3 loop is CASSTTGSGNTIYF. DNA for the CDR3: TGTGCCAGCAGCACGACAGGGTCTGGAAACACCATATATTTT.

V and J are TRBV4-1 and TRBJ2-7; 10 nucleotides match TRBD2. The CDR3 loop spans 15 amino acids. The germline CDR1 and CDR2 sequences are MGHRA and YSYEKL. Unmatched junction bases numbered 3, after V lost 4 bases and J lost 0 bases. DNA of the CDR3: TGCGCCAGCAGCCTCTCTAGCGGGAGCTCCTACGAGCAGTACTTC. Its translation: CASSLSSGSSYEQYF.